This TCR beta chain came from a study of T cell changes during pregnancy in multiple sclerosis. V was cut by 7 bases and J by 4 bases, with 8 bases left in between. Per the germline V gene, CDR1 is SGHTS and CDR2 is YDEGEE. This CDR3 spans 11 amino acids. Assay: immunoSEQ multiplex PCR; the TCRdb copy retains only in-frame clones and omits some. The sample shows 80,000 to 130,000 clones, more than 90% of them seen only once. V gene TRBV5-8 combines with J gene TRBJ1-1, with unresolved D. The receptor was isolated from a female donor with multiple sclerosis, enrolled in a pregnancy study. This specimen consisted of peripheral blood, obtained in the second trimester of pregnancy. CDR3: CASERFTEAFF. CDR3 coding DNA: TGTGCCAGCGAGCGGTTCACTGAAGCTTTCTTT.